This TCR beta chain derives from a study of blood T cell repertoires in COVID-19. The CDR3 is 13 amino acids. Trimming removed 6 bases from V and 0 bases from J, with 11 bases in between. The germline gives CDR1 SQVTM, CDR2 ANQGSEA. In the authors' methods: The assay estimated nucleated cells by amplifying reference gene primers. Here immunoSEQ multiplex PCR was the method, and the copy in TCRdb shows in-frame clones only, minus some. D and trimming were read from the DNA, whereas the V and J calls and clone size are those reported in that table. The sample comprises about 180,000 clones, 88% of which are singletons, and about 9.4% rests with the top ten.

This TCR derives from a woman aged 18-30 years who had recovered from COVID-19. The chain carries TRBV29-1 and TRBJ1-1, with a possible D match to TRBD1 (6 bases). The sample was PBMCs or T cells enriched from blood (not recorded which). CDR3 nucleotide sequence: TGCAGCGTGCGGACAGCCATGAACACTGAAGCTTTCTTT. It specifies CSVRTAMNTEAFF.